This entry lists 28 T cell receptor beta chains sequenced from one sample in a study of neurological immune-mediated disorders. Each CDR3 protein gets one entry after TCRdb re-called the 5' RACE reads with MiXCR. The repertoire has 90,000 to 150,000 distinct CDR3 sequences, more than 2.5% of them found once; the top ten carry 1.3%. The sequenced sample was PBMCs. These receptors were collected from a woman younger than 45 with multiple sclerosis.

This clonotype was recorded at least ten times. The chain joins TRBV5-1 to TRBJ2-1, with TRBD2 as a possible D gene (7 bases). Germline CDR1 is SGHRS and CDR2 is YFSETQ. V was clipped by 4 bases and J by 8 bases, with 16 bases between them. This CDR3 has 14 amino acids. This chain's CDR3 is CASSGSGGGDEQFF. CDR3 DNA: TGCGCCAGCAGCGGCTCGGGGGGCGGGGATGAGCAGTTCTTC.

This clonotype was picked up many times. The rearrangement joins TRBV9 to TRBJ2-1; 10 bases agree with TRBD2. The CDR3 is 17 amino acids. Looked up from germline, CDR1 is SGDLS and CDR2 is YYNGEE. V lost 0 bases to trimming and J lost 0 bases; unmatched junction nucleotides: 3. The CDR3 DNA reads TGTGCCAGCAGCGTAGACCGGACTAGCGGCTCCTACAATGAGCAGTTCTTC. This sequence encodes CASSVDRTSGSYNEQFF.

Many counts were recorded for this clonotype. It may be a read error: a sequence one base away is much more abundant. The chain has TRBV7-2 and TRBJ2-5; unclear D gene. Per the germline V gene, CDR1 is SGHTA and CDR2 is FQGNSA. This CDR3 is built from 12 residues. V lost 1 base, J lost 5 bases, and 5 bases lay in between. The CDR3 sequence: CASSLVWETQYF. CDR3 coding DNA: TGTGCCAGCAGCTTAGTTTGGGAGACCCAGTACTTC. The full variable domain, with the rest looked up from reference TRBV7-2 and TRBJ2-5, is GAGVSQSPSNKVTEKGKDVELRCDPISGHTALYWYRQSLGQGLEFLIYFQGNSAPDKSGLPSDRFSAERTGGSVSTLTIQRTQQEDSAVYLCASSLVWETQYFGPGTRLLVL.

This clonotype was recorded at least ten times. The chain joins TRBV9 to TRBJ2-1; TRBD2 matches at 12 bases. The J segment lost 10 bases and the V segment lost 0 bases, leaving 5 bases of the junction unmatched. This CDR3 is 15 amino acids long. Germline values: CDR1 SGDLS, CDR2 YYNGEE. The CDR3 DNA sequence: TGTGCCAGCAGCGTAGGACTAGCGGGAGAAGGAGAGCAGTTCTTC. It yields the protein CASSVGLAGEGEQFF.

The chain uses TRBV20-1 and TRBJ2-1, with 12 bases aligning to TRBD2. In germline, CDR1 is DFQATT, CDR2 SNEGSKA (reference sequence). V shed 5 bases, J shed 9 bases, and the junction held 11 bases outside the gene matches. The CDR3 runs 15 residues. CDR3 residues: CSAALAGGPWGEQFF. CDR3 sequence (DNA): TGCAGTGCTGCGCTAGCGGGAGGGCCGTGGGGTGAGCAGTTCTTC.

This clonotype has ten or more counts. V is TRBV7-2 and J is TRBJ2-5; TRBD1 matches 12 bases. Trimming cost V 5 bases and J 0 bases; bases outside gene matches: 1. CDR1 is SGHTA, CDR2 FQGNSA, per germline. The CDR3 runs 15 residues. CDR3 bases: TGTGCCAGCAGCCGGGACAGGGGGCACCAAGAGACCCAGTACTTC. Translation gives CASSRDRGHQETQYF. Looking up the rest from reference TRBV7-2 and TRBJ2-5 gives the full variable domain: GAGVSQSPSNKVTEKGKDVELRCDPISGHTALYWYRQSLGQGLEFLIYFQGNSAPDKSGLPSDRFSAERTGGSVSTLTIQRTQQEDSAVYLCASSRDRGHQETQYFGPGTRLLVL.

This clonotype was seen repeatedly, ten times or more. Written as DNA, the CDR3 is TGTGCCAGCAGCGTTGAAAATCAGCCCCAGCATTTT. This codes for CASSVENQPQHF. This chain joins TRBV7-9 and TRBJ1-5; no definite D call. The CDR3 has 12 amino acids. From germline, CDR1 is SEHNR and CDR2 FQNEAQ (reference sequence). Between the trimmed V and J ends, which lost 5 bases and 4 bases, there was a span of 6 bases. Based on the CDR3 plus reference TRBV7-9 and TRBJ1-5, the full variable domain is DTGVSQNPRHKITKRGQNVTFRCDPISEHNRLYWYRQTLGQGPEFLTYFQNEAQLEKSRLLSDRFSAERPKGSFSTLEIQRTEQGDSAMYLCASSVENQPQHFGDGTRLSIL.

This clonotype was observed at least ten times. The chain joins TRBV5-1 to TRBJ2-3; D is possibly TRBD1 (6 bases). Germline V gene lookup returns CDR1 SGHRS and CDR2 YFSETQ. Trimming stripped 1 base from V and 6 bases from J, with 12 bases between. This CDR3 has 14 amino acids. CDR3 sequence: CASSLYDRRDTQYF. CDR3 nucleotides: TGCGCCAGCAGCTTGTATGACAGGCGGGATACGCAGTATTTT.

This clonotype occurred many times. Here the CDR3 DNA reads TGTGCCAGCAGCTTTAATAATGAAAAACTGTTTTTT. Protein: CASSFNNEKLFF. The chain carries TRBV5-6 and TRBJ1-4; D unresolved. This CDR3 spans 12 amino acids. Trimming pared 2 bases from V and 4 bases from J, leaving 3 bases between. CDR1 is SGHDT and CDR2 is YYEEEE in the germline V gene.

This clonotype came up many times. The chain has TRBV15 and TRBJ2-7; TRBD1 agrees at 8 bases. CDR3 length: 14 residues. J was trimmed by 5 bases and V by 1 base; bases with no gene match: 4. Germline V gene data show CDR1 as LNHNV and CDR2 as YYDKDF (reference sequence). Written as DNA, the CDR3 is TGTGCCACCAGCAGAGCAGGGGGCGGCCACGAGCAGTACTTC. It specifies CATSRAGGGHEQYF.

This clonotype was seen repeatedly, ten times or more. V gene TRBV6-1 combines with J gene TRBJ2-3; TRBD2 agrees at 8 bases. This CDR3 comprises 16 residues. From germline, CDR1 is MNHNS and CDR2 SASEGT. The J segment lost 2 bases and the V segment lost 3 bases, leaving 7 bases of the junction unmatched. For the CDR3, the DNA is TGTGCCAGCAGTGAGCCAGCGGGGGAGCTCACAGATACGCAGTATTTT. Translating gives CASSEPAGELTDTQYF.

The table lists this clonotype with many counts. The gene calls are TRBV9 and TRBJ2-1; maybe TRBD1 (6 bases). Trimming stripped 2 bases from V and 1 base from J, with 7 bases between. CDR3 size: 14 residues. The germline gives CDR1 SGDLS, CDR2 YYNGEE. CDR3 coding DNA: TGTGCCAGCAGCGTGGGACAATCCTACAATGAGCAGTTCTTC. Residues: CASSVGQSYNEQFF.

This clonotype has a handful of counts. The chain carries TRBV20-1 and TRBJ2-3, with D maybe TRBD2 (5 bases). From germline, CDR1 is DFQATT and CDR2 SNEGSKA (reference sequence). This CDR3 is 16 amino acids long. V shed 1 base and J shed 0 bases, with 14 bases lying between them. In DNA, the CDR3 is TGCAGTGCTAGAGGGGCGCGGGTGCCGAGCACAGATACGCAGTATTTT. Amino acid sequence: CSARGARVPSTDTQYF.

At least ten counts were recorded for this clonotype. V usage is TRBV25-1 and J usage is TRBJ1-1; D might be TRBD1 (5 bases). Trimming removed 6 bases at V and 0 bases at J, with 11 bases between. The CDR3 runs to 14 residues. The germline gives CDR1 MGHDK, CDR2 SYGVNS. In DNA, the CDR3 is TGTGCCAGCAGCCGGGGGAAGGTGAACACTGAAGCTTTCTTT. This codes for CASSRGKVNTEAFF.

At least ten counts were recorded for this clonotype. V gene TRBV9 combines with J gene TRBJ2-7; 9 bases fit TRBD1. CDR3 length: 15 residues. CDR1 SGDLS and CDR2 YYNGEE come from the germline V gene. Trimming cost V 3 bases and J 5 bases; bases outside gene matches: 9. The CDR3 region has the DNA TGTGCCAGCAGCGCTTCCGGGACAGGGAACCACGAGCAGTACTTC. Translating gives CASSASGTGNHEQYF.

This clonotype was seen many times. This rearrangement joins TRBV7-2 to TRBJ1-1; tentatively, D is TRBD1 (5 bases). Germline CDR1 reads SGHTA; CDR2 reads FQGNSA. The ends were cut back, 3 bases at V and 4 bases at J, with 12 bases in the middle. The CDR3 covers 14 residues. The CDR3 loop reads CASSFTGEGTEAFF. The CDR3 DNA reads as TGTGCCAGCAGCTTTACGGGGGAGGGCACTGAAGCTTTCTTT.

This clonotype has just a few counts. The J gene is TRBJ1-4, the V gene TRBV7-2; D unresolved. The V gene's germline CDR1 is SGHTA and CDR2 FQGNSA. Deletions cut 4 bases from V and 6 bases from J, with 3 bases between. The CDR3 is 11 residues long. CDR3 residues: CASSSDEKLFF. The CDR3 nucleotides are TGTGCCAGCAGCTCCGATGAAAAACTGTTTTTT.

This clonotype was counted between two and nine times. The V and J genes are TRBV10-3 and TRBJ1-1; D might be TRBD1 (6 bases). This CDR3 contains 18 residues. V shed 6 bases and J shed 4 bases, with 27 bases lying between them. In germline, CDR1 is ENHRY, CDR2 SYGVKD. The chain's CDR3 is CAIRAGADEDNRGTEAFF. The CDR3 DNA reads TGTGCCATCAGGGCGGGGGCCGACGAAGACAATAGGGGCACTGAAGCTTTCTTT.

This clonotype was observed many times. The rearrangement joins TRBV15 to TRBJ2-3, with D perhaps matching TRBD1 (6 bases). CDR1 and CDR2 from the germline V gene are LNHNV and YYDKDF (reference sequence). Trimming shortened V by 2 bases and J by 0 bases, and 12 bases separated the two germline ends. There are 16 residues in the CDR3. DNA of the CDR3: TGTGCCACCAGCAGAAGCGACAGGACTAGCACAGATACGCAGTATTTT. This encodes CATSRSDRTSTDTQYF.

This clonotype came up a few times. The V gene is TRBV27, the J gene TRBJ1-1; 7 nucleotides line up with TRBD1. V dropped 6 bases and J dropped 0; count of bases not matched to a gene: 10. The V gene's germline CDR1 is MNHEY and CDR2 SMNVEV (reference sequence). The length of the CDR3 is 16 residues. The CDR3 DNA sequence: TGTGCCAGCAGCCGTTTCGGGGACAGCATGAACACTGAAGCTTTCTTT. Protein: CASSRFGDSMNTEAFF.

This clonotype occurred many times. The chain employs TRBV5-6 and TRBJ2-5; 13 nucleotides agree with TRBD2. Germline V gene sequence: CDR1 SGHDT, CDR2 YYEEEE. The CDR3 covers 18 residues. V shed 0 bases and J 4 bases; nucleotides not matched to a gene: 9. The DNA for the CDR3 is TGTGCCAGCAGCTTGGGGGATGGGACTAGCGGGATTCCAGAGACCCAGTACTTC. It encodes CASSLGDGTSGIPETQYF.

Many counts were recorded for this clonotype. V usage is TRBV27 and J usage is TRBJ1-2, with unresolved D. Germline V gene data show CDR1 as MNHEY and CDR2 as SMNVEV (reference sequence). The germline V and J ends were trimmed by 6 bases and 7 bases, with 9 bases remaining between them. CDR3 length: 11 amino acids. The CDR3, as DNA: TGTGCCAGCAGGTCCGTGTTTGGCTACACCTTC. This codes for CASRSVFGYTF.

This clonotype has a count of ten or more. This rearrangement joins TRBV7-2 to TRBJ2-7; D possibly corresponds to TRBD2 (5 bases). V lost 1 base and J lost 4, with 8 bases in between. The CDR3 spans 13 residues. Germline CDR1 SGHTA, CDR2 FQGNSA. CDR3 coding DNA: TGTGCCAGCAGCTTAGGAGCGGTATACGAGCAGTACTTC. Its translation: CASSLGAVYEQYF.

This clonotype was seen ten or more times. V and J are TRBV4-3 and TRBJ1-2; TRBD1 aligns across 8 bases. This CDR3 has 13 residues. Germline V gene sequence: CDR1 LGHNA, CDR2 YSLEER. The V gene end was trimmed by 6 bases and the J gene end by 4 bases; junction bases not matched to a gene: 4. The CDR3 DNA follows: TGCGCCAGCAGTCAGGGGGCGAGCTATGGCTACACCTTC. Translating gives CASSQGASYGYTF.

This clonotype was picked up many times. The chain couples TRBV5-1 to TRBJ2-7; 9 nucleotides align to TRBD2. Per the germline V gene, CDR1 is SGHRS and CDR2 is YFSETQ. The CDR3 runs 14 residues. J gave up 1 base and V 4 bases, and 3 bases lay outside the gene matches. The CDR3 DNA follows: TGCGCCAGCAGCGGACTAGCGCCTTCCTACGAGCAGTACTTC. Its translation is CASSGLAPSYEQYF.

This clonotype was counted many times. V and J are TRBV12-3 or TRBV12-4 and TRBJ1-6, with D maybe TRBD1 (5 bases). The V end was cut by 2 bases, the J end by 7 bases, with 9 bases between. There are 14 residues in the CDR3. CDR3 residues: CASSLSGGNSPLHF. The CDR3, as DNA: TGTGCCAGCAGTTTATCCGGGGGAAATTCACCCCTCCACTTT.

This clonotype was detected many times. The chain recombines TRBV7-9 with TRBJ2-1; no definite D call. V lost 6 bases and J lost 6, with 9 bases in between. The germline V gene has CDR1 SEHNR and CDR2 FQNEAQ (reference sequence). The CDR3 is 12 residues long. The CDR3 region has the DNA TGTGCCAGCAGGAAGGGCTTCAATGAGCAGTTCTTC. Translated, it gives CASRKGFNEQFF.

This clonotype has a count of ten or more. V usage is TRBV20-1 and J usage is TRBJ2-5, with 10 bases lining up with TRBD2. Germline assignment: CDR1 DFQATT and CDR2 SNEGSKA (reference sequence). This CDR3 is 15 amino acids long. The V segment lost 4 bases and the J segment 2 bases; nucleotides outside the gene matches: 7. Here the CDR3 DNA reads TGCAGTGCTATCGGACTAGCGGTTACGCAAGAGACCCAGTACTTC. Translation gives CSAIGLAVTQETQYF.